One sample yielded the 14 T cell receptor beta chains listed below, sequenced in a study of PD-L1 blockade in urothelial cancer. Only in-frame clones appear in the TCRdb table, and some are missing; sequencing was by immunoSEQ multiplex PCR. The sample carries about 88,000 clones, more than 90% recorded once. The material sequenced was PBMCs, taken around atezolizumab (anti-PD-L1) treatment. These TCRs come from a man aged 60 to 75 with urothelial cancer.

This clone was seen once. The chain couples TRBV5-1 to TRBJ2-1, with TRBD1 identical over 9 bases. The V gene's germline CDR1 is SGHRS and CDR2 YFSETQ. V lost 1 base to trimming and J lost 4 bases; unmatched junction nucleotides: 6. This CDR3 has 16 amino acids. The CDR3: CASSLSEQGAYNEQFF. In DNA, the CDR3 is TGCGCCAGCAGCTTGAGTGAACAGGGGGCTTACAATGAGCAGTTCTTC.

The V call is TRBV28, the J call TRBJ2-5; 8 bases fit TRBD2. The CDR3 length is 15 residues. J was trimmed by 1 base and V by 3 bases; bases with no gene match: 4. Germline V gene sequence: CDR1 MDHEN, CDR2 SYDVKM. CDR3: CASSFSGAAQETQYF. CDR3 nucleotides: TGTGCCAGCAGTTTTAGCGGGGCGGCCCAAGAGACCCAGTACTTC.

This chain's CDR3 is CASSSNGGGINIQYF. The DNA of the CDR3 is TGTGCCAGCAGCTCCAACGGGGGGGGGATAAACATTCAGTACTTC. The J gene is TRBJ2-4, the V gene TRBV5-4, with 8 positions matching TRBD2. V gave up 3 bases and J gave up 6 bases; unmatched junction bases: 8. This CDR3 is built from 15 residues. The germline gives CDR1 SGHNT, CDR2 YYREEE (reference sequence).

Only a few counts were recorded for this clone. The chain employs TRBV14 and TRBJ2-5; TRBD1 matches 8 bases. Germline lookup yields CDR1 SGHDN and CDR2 FVKESK. The CDR3 loop spans 16 amino acids. The J segment lost 0 bases and the V segment lost 1 base, leaving 4 bases of the junction unmatched. CDR3 sequence (DNA): TGTGCCAGCAGCCAAGGAACAGGGGGATACCAAGAGACCCAGTACTTC. Residues: CASSQGTGGYQETQYF.

The chain combines TRBV9 with TRBJ2-3, with no clear D. Germline V gene sequence: CDR1 SGDLS, CDR2 YYNGEE. Trimming cost V 2 bases and J 6 bases, with 10 bases left between them. This CDR3 is 13 amino acids long. CDR3 bases: TGTGCCAGCAGCGTCCAGGTTACGGATACGCAGTATTTT. Protein sequence: CASSVQVTDTQYF.

The J gene is TRBJ2-1, the V gene TRBV2; 11 nucleotides align to TRBD2. CDR1 is SNHLY, CDR2 FYNNEI, per germline. V was pared by 5 bases and J by 6 bases, with 6 bases of the junction left unmatched. The length of the CDR3 is 15 residues. In nucleotides, the CDR3 is TGTGCCAGCAGTCAAATAGCGGGGGGGCCCAATGAGCAGTTCTTC. Amino acids: CASSQIAGGPNEQFF.

The chain uses TRBV5-1 and TRBJ1-1; D call uncertain. The V gene's germline CDR1 is SGHRS and CDR2 YFSETQ. V shed 1 base and J shed 5 bases, with 15 bases lying between them. The CDR3 length is 15 residues. Written as DNA, the CDR3 is TGCGCCAGCAGCTTGTTGGCACTACCGGATACTGAAGCTTTCTTT. It translates to CASSLLALPDTEAFF.

The chain combines TRBV6-5 with TRBJ2-3; 10 bases fit TRBD2. The V and J ends lost 7 bases and 4 bases, in that order; junction bases with no gene match: 8. Germline V CDR1 and CDR2: MNHEY, SVGAGI. The CDR3 covers 15 residues. DNA of the CDR3: TGTGCCAGCACCGAAGCGGGGGGGCCGCCAGATACGCAGTATTTT. Its protein product is CASTEAGGPPDTQYF.

A remark on this clone: This sample also contains other DNA sequences that code for the same CDR3. CDR3 nucleotide sequence: TGTGCCAGCAGCTTGGGACAGGGCACAGATACGCAGTATTTT. It codes for CASSLGQGTDTQYF. The J gene is TRBJ2-3, the V gene TRBV13; 8 bases map to TRBD1. The CDR3 sequence is 14 residues long. The ends lost 3 bases at V and 1 base at J; junction bases unmatched: 0. From germline, CDR1 is PRHDT and CDR2 FYEKMQ (reference sequence).

The chain joins TRBV4-2 to TRBJ2-1, with 13 nucleotides matching TRBD2. Germline V gene data show CDR1 as LGHNA and CDR2 as YNFKEQ. This CDR3 contains 19 residues. The trim removed 0 bases at V and 9 bases at J, leaving 14 bases unmatched. CDR3 residues: CASSQDDLTSGGASGEQFF. CDR3 DNA sequence: TGTGCCAGCAGCCAAGATGATCTCACTAGCGGGGGGGCAAGTGGTGAGCAGTTCTTC.

J is TRBJ2-5 and V is TRBV5-8; 8 bases match TRBD1. This CDR3 comprises 15 residues. V gave up 2 bases and J gave up 4 bases; unmatched junction bases: 7. CDR1 and CDR2 (germline): SGHTS, YDEGEE. The CDR3, as DNA: TGTGCCAGCAGCTTCCCCCACAGGGGGGCAGAGACCCAGTACTTC. Residues: CASSFPHRGAETQYF.

The chain combines TRBV5-1 with TRBJ2-5, with a tentative D call TRBD2 (6 bases). Per germline, CDR1 SGHRS and CDR2 YFSETQ. V lost 4 bases and J lost 2, with 12 bases in between. CDR3 length equals 14 residues. CDR3 in DNA: TGCGCCAGCAGCCCGGTGGGGGGTCAAGAGACCCAGTACTTC. The encoded protein is CASSPVGGQETQYF.

The chain combines TRBV7-3 with TRBJ1-1; 10 nucleotides line up with TRBD1. CDR1 and CDR2 from the germline V gene are SGHTA and FQGTGA. The CDR3 runs to 13 residues. The J segment lost 7 bases and the V segment lost 5 bases, leaving 4 bases of the junction unmatched. CDR3 DNA sequence: TGTGCCAGCAGCCGAGGACAGGGGGATGAAGCTTTCTTT. This translates into CASSRGQGDEAFF.

The chain employs TRBV6-1 and TRBJ1-1, with TRBD1 matching over 8 bases. Trimming cost V 7 bases and J 4 bases; bases outside gene matches: 11. This CDR3 comprises 15 residues. The V gene's germline CDR1 is MNHNS and CDR2 SASEGT. The CDR3, as DNA: TGTGCCAGCATTAACTCAGGGGGCTTGGGCACTGAAGCTTTCTTT. As protein: CASINSGGLGTEAFF.